The clone carrying this TCR beta chain has just a few counts. These data originate in a study of T cells in Graves' hyperthyroidism and ophthalmopathy. Amplified TCR beta CDR3 regions came from RNA transcripts. RT-PCR in the first round (using the HTBI primer set) targeted the TCR CDR3. TCRdb passed the multiplex PCR reads through MiXCR, listing each CDR3 protein once. The table lists a few hundred thousand distinct CDR3 sequences, more than 14% of them singletons, with 15% to 20% in the top ten. Germline loops: CDR1 MNHNS, CDR2 SASEGT. V was pared by 6 bases and J by 3 bases, with 5 bases of the junction left unmatched. The CDR3 loop spans 13 amino acids. The cohort's ophthalmopathy patients, a group with duration under 3 months, had a Clinical Activity Score of at least 3 and a NOSPECS grade of at least 4. Exclusion criteria comprised uncontrolled infection, other autoimmune disease, pregnancy or lactation. Diagnosing involved the use of clinical symptoms, serum thyroxine and TRAb, thyroid ultrasound and orbital computed tomography. PBMCs were sourced from more than 7.5 ml fresh peripheral blood.

Sequencing was performed on blood. This chain joins TRBV6-1 and TRBJ2-7, with 7 bases aligning to TRBD1. This TCR came from a woman aged 30 to 39 with Graves' ophthalmopathy. The CDR3 is CASRTGPLYEQYF. The DNA of the CDR3 is TGTGCCAGCAGGACAGGGCCCCTCTACGAGCAGTACTTC.